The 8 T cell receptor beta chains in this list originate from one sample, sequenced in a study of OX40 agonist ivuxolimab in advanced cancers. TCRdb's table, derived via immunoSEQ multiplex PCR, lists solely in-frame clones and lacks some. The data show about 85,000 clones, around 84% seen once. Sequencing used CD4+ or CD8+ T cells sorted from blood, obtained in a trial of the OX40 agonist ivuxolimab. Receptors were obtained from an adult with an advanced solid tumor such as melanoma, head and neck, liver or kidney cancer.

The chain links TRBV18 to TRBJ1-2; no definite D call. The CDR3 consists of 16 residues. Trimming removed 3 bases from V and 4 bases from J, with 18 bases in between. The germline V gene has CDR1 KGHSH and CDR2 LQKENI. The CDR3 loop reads CASSPSGRAPFYGYTF. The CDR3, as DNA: TGTGCCAGCTCACCTAGCGGGAGGGCCCCCTTCTATGGCTACACCTTC.

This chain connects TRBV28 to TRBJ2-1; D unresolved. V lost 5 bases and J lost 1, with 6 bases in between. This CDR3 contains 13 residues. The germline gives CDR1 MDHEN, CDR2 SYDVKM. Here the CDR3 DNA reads TGTGCCAGCAGTCCTCGGTCCTACAATGAGCAGTTCTTC. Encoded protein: CASSPRSYNEQFF.

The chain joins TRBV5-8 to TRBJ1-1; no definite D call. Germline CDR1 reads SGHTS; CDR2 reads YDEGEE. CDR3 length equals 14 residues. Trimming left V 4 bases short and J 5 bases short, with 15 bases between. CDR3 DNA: TGTGCCAGCAGCCCAGGACGAGGGAGGACTGAAGCTTTCTTT. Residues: CASSPGRGRTEAFF.

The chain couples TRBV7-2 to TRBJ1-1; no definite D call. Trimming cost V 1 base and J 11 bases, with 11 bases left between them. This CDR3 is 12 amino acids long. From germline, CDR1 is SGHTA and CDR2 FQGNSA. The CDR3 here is CASSLGAGRAFF. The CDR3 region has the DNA TGTGCCAGCAGCTTAGGGGCAGGACGCGCTTTCTTT. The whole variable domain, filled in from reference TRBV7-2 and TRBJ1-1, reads GAGVSQSPSNKVTEKGKDVELRCDPISGHTALYWYRQSLGQGLEFLIYFQGNSAPDKSGLPSDRFSAERTGGSVSTLTIQRTQQEDSAVYLCASSLGAGRAFFGQGTRLTVV.

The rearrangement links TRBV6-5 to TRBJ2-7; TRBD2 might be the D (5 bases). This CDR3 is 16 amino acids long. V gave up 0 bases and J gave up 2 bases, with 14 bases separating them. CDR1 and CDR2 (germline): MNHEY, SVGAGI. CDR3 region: CASSYSGSVSTYEQYF. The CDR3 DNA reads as TGTGCCAGCAGTTACTCGGGGAGCGTCTCCACCTACGAGCAGTACTTC.

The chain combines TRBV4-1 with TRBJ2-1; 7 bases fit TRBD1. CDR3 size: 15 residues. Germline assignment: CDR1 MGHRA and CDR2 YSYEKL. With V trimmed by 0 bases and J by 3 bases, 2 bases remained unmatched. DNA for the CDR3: TGCGCCAGCAGCCAAGATTGGGACAGCTACAATGAGCAGTTCTTC. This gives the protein CASSQDWDSYNEQFF.

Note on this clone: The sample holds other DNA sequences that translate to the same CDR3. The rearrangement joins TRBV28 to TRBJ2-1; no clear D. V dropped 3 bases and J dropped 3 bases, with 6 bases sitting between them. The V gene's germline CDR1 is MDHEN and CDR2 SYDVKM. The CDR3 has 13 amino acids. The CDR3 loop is CASSLALYNEQFF. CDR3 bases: TGTGCCAGCAGTTTGGCACTCTACAATGAGCAGTTCTTC.

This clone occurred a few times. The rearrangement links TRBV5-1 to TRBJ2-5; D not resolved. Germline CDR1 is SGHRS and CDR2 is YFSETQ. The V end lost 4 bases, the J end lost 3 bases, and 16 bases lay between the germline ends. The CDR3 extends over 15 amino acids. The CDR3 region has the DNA TGCGCCAGCAGCCCCAGTTATGTCCAGAAAGAGACCCAGTACTTC. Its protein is CASSPSYVQKETQYF.